The sequence of this TCR beta chain was determined in a study of patients and donors after allogeneic stem cell transplantation. V was pared by 6 bases and J by 0 bases, with 11 bases between. The CDR3 is made up of 14 amino acids. The germline V gene encodes CDR1 MNHEY and CDR2 SVGEGT. TCRdb called the RT-PCR reads again in MiXCR, with one record for every CDR3 protein. Here the sample spans roughly 250,000 distinct CDR3 sequences, roughly 13% being singletons. Sequencing was done on a sample of blood, either unsorted or a sorted T cell fraction (not recorded which). The sequence was collected from a human donor who was either an allogeneic HSCT recipient or a stem cell or donor lymphocyte infusion donor (not recorded which). It is not recorded whose cells these are; they may come from a transplant donor. The chain links TRBV6-2 or TRBV6-3 to TRBJ1-2, with D unresolved. CDR3 sequence reads: CASREDGANYGYTF. The CDR3 bases are TGTGCCAGCAGGGAGGACGGGGCTAACTATGGCTACACCTTC.